The 10 T cell receptor beta chains in this list originate from one sample, sequenced in a study of cytomegalovirus exposure and HLA in healthy donors. Use of 60 Vbeta and 13 Jbeta primers characterized the PCR. Data came from immunoSEQ multiplex PCR; TCRdb stores just in-frame clones and leaves some out. The sample contains roughly 160,000 clones, over 60% of which appear only once. Input material: PBMCs. The receptors here all came from a girl aged 5-17 years in good health and CMV-seronegative.

The chain is built from TRBV19 and TRBJ1-1; maybe TRBD1 (6 bases). Germline CDR1 reads LNHDA; CDR2 reads SQIVND (reference sequence). The CDR3 has 14 residues. Trimming stripped 0 bases from V and 6 bases from J, with 11 bases between. CDR3 loop: CASSIEHRDPEAFF. CDR3 DNA: TGTGCCAGTAGTATAGAACACAGGGATCCTGAAGCTTTCTTT.

V gene TRBV6-5 combines with J gene TRBJ1-2; D gene unclear. The V end was cut by 5 bases, the J end by 5 bases, with 12 bases between. The germline V gene has CDR1 MNHEY and CDR2 SVGAGI. CDR3 size: 13 residues. CDR3 nucleotides: TGTGCCAGCAGTACCCGCGGGCGTTATGGCTACACCTTC. Encoded protein: CASSTRGRYGYTF.

This chain uses TRBV10-3 with TRBJ1-2; 11 bases match TRBD1. V lost 10 bases to trimming and J lost 5 bases; unmatched junction nucleotides: 9. This CDR3 is 14 amino acids long. Germline CDR1 reads ENHRY; CDR2 reads SYGVKD. DNA for the CDR3: TGTGCCAGCGCCGGGACAGGGGGTTTGTATGGCTACACCTTC. Residues: CASAGTGGLYGYTF.

The rearrangement links TRBV7-6 to TRBJ2-2; 7 bases map to TRBD2. Trimming removed 8 bases from V and 1 base from J; junction bases left unmatched: 1. The length of the CDR3 is 13 residues. Germline CDR1 and CDR2: SGHVS and FNYEAQ. CDR3 bases: TGTGCCAGCCAGCGGGGGAACACCGGGGAGCTGTTTTTT. Amino acid sequence: CASQRGNTGELFF.

CDR3 bases: TGTGCCAGCATCGGGACAGGGGTACACCGCCTCCACTTT. The encoded protein is CASIGTGVHRLHF. This chain links TRBV2 with TRBJ1-6, with 10 bases matching TRBD1. V was pared by 7 bases and J by 15 bases, with 9 bases of the junction left unmatched. In germline, CDR1 is SNHLY, CDR2 FYNNEI. This CDR3 is 13 amino acids long.

The CDR3 sequence is CASSEPPGLAGGGKDTQYF. The CDR3 nucleotides are TGTGCCAGCAGTGAACCTCCGGGACTAGCGGGGGGCGGTAAAGATACGCAGTATTTT. The J gene is TRBJ2-3, the V gene TRBV2; 15 positions agree with TRBD2. Unmatched junction bases numbered 11, after V lost 2 bases and J lost 5 bases. CDR1 is SNHLY, CDR2 FYNNEI, per germline. The CDR3 contains 19 residues.

This clone was seen only a few times. Other DNA sequences in this specimen translate into the identical CDR3. This chain links TRBV13 with TRBJ1-4; a weak D match, TRBD1 (5 bases). The CDR3 is 12 residues long. Trimming left V 6 bases short and J 8 bases short, with 10 bases between. Germline assignment: CDR1 PRHDT and CDR2 FYEKMQ (reference sequence). CDR3 DNA: TGTGCCAGCAGTTCCCACAGGGAAAAACTGTTTTTT. Amino acid sequence: CASSSHREKLFF.

V usage is TRBV6-5 and J usage is TRBJ1-1; 8 bases are a match to TRBD1. CDR3 length: 12 residues. After removal of 4 bases from V and 6 bases from J, the junction contained 1 base not matched to a gene. In germline, CDR1 is MNHEY, CDR2 SVGAGI. DNA of the CDR3: TGTGCCAGCAGTTTACAGGGGGCTGAAGCTTTCTTT. It specifies CASSLQGAEAFF.

The chain couples TRBV6-1 to TRBJ1-6; D is unresolved. CDR3 size: 17 residues. In germline, CDR1 is MNHNS, CDR2 SASEGT. The V end was cut by 3 bases, the J end by 10 bases, with 22 bases between. Here the CDR3 reads CASSDESDWAIRSPLHF. In DNA, the CDR3 is TGTGCCAGCAGTGACGAGTCAGATTGGGCCATACGATCACCCCTCCACTTT.

This clone has a count of ten or more. The V call is TRBV15, the J call TRBJ2-6; 7 nucleotides line up with TRBD1. The CDR3 runs 16 residues. CDR1 is LNHNV and CDR2 is YYDKDF in the germline V gene (reference sequence). V trimming: 1 base; J trimming: 0 bases; junction bases outside the gene matches: 0. The DNA of the CDR3 is TGTGCCACCAGCAGAGGGGACAGCTCTGGGGCCAACGTCCTGACTTTC. The encoded protein is CATSRGDSSGANVLTF.